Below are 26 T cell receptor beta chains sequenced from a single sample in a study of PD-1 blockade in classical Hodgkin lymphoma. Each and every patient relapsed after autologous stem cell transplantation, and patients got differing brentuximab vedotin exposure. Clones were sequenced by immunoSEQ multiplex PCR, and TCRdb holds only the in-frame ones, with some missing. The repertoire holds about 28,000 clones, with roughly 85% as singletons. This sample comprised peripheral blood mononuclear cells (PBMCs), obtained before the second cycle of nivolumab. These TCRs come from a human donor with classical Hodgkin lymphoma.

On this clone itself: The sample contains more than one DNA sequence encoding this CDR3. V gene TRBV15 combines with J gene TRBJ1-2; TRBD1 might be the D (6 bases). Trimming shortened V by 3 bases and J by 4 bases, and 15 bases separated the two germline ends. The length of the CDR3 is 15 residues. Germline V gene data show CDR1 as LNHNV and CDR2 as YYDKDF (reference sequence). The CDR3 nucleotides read TGTGCCACCAGCAGGGGTCCAGGGGTGGGCTATGGCTACACCTTC. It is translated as CATSRGPGVGYGYTF.

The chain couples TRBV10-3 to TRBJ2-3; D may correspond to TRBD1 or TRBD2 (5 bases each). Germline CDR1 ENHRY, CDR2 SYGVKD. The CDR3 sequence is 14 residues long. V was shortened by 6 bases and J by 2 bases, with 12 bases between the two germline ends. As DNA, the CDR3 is TGTGCCATCAGGGGGGTGGGAGTCACAGATACGCAGTATTTT. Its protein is CAIRGVGVTDTQYF.

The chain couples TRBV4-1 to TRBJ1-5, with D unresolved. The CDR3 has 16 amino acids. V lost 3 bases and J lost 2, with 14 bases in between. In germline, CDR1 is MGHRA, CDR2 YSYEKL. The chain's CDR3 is CASSHVSLAGNQPQHF. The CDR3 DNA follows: TGCGCCAGCAGCCACGTCTCCCTGGCAGGCAATCAGCCCCAGCATTTT.

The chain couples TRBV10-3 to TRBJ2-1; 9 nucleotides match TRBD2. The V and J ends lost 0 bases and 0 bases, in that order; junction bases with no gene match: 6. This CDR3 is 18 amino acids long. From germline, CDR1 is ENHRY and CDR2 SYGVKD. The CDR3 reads CAISESRAGGSSYNEQFF. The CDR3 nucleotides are TGTGCCATCAGTGAGTCGAGGGCGGGAGGGAGCTCCTACAATGAGCAGTTCTTC.

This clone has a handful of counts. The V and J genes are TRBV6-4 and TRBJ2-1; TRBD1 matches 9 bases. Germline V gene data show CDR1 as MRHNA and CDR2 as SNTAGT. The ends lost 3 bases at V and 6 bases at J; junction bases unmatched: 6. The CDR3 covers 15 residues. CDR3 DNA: TGTGCCAGCAGTGAGGACAGGGGAGTAATCAATGAGCAGTTCTTC. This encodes CASSEDRGVINEQFF.

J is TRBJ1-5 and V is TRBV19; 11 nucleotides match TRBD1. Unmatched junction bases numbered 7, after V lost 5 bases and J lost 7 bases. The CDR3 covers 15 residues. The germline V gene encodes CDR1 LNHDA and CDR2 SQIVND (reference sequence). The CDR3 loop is CASSLRTGGWQPQHF. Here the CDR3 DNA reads TGTGCCAGTAGTCTTCGGACAGGGGGCTGGCAGCCCCAGCATTTT.

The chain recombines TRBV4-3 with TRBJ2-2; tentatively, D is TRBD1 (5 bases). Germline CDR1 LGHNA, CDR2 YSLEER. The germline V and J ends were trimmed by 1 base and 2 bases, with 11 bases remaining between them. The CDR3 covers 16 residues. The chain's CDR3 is CASSQAGQGNTGELFF. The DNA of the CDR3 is TGCGCCAGCAGCCAAGCGGGTCAGGGCAACACCGGGGAGCTGTTTTTT.

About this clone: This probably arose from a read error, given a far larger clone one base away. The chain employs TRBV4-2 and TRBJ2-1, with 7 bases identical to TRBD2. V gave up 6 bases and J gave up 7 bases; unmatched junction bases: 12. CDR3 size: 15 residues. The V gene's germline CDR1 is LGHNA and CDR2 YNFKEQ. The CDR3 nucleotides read TGTGCCAGCAGGCCCTCCGGGGGGTCAGGGAATGAGCAGTTCTTC. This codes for CASRPSGGSGNEQFF.

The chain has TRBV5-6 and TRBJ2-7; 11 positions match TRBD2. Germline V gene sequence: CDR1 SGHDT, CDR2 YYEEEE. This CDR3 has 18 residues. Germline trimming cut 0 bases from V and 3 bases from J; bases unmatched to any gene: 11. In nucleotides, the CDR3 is TGTGCCAGCAGCTTGGTAGTTACGGCTAGCGGGAGGATCTACGAGCAGTACTTC. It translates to CASSLVVTASGRIYEQYF.

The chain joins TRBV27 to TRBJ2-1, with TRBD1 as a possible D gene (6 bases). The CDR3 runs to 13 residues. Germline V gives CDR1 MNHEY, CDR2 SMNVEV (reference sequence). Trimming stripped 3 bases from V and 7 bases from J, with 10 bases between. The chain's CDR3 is CASSFAGANEQFF. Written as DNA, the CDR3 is TGTGCCAGCAGTTTTGCAGGGGCGAATGAGCAGTTCTTC.

The CDR3 region is CASSQRLARPQETQYF. Written as DNA, the CDR3 is TGTGCCAGCAGCCAAAGGTTGGCCAGGCCCCAAGAGACCCAGTACTTC. The J gene is TRBJ2-5, the V gene TRBV14; D call uncertain. The CDR3 runs to 16 residues. The V and J ends lost 2 bases and 1 base respectively, with 14 bases between them. Germline V gene data show CDR1 as SGHDN and CDR2 as FVKESK. Full variable domain (missing parts from reference TRBV14 and TRBJ2-5): EAGVTQFPSHSVIEKGQTVTLRCDPISGHDNLYWYRRVMGKEIKFLLHFVKESKQDESGMPNNRFLAERTGGTYSTLKVQPAELEDSGVYFCASSQRLARPQETQYFGPGTRLLVL.

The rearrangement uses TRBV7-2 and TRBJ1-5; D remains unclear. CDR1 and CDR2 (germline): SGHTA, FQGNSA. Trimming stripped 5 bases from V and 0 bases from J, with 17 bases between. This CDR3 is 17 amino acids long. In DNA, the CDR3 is TGTGCCAGCAGCCCCCCCGGCGGCGGAAATAGCAATCAGCCCCAGCATTTT. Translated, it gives CASSPPGGGNSNQPQHF.

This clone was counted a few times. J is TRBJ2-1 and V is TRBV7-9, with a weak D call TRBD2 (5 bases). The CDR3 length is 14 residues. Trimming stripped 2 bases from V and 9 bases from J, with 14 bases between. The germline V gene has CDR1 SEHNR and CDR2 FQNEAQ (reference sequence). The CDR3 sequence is CASSLSSEVGEQFF. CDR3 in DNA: TGTGCCAGCAGCTTAAGTAGCGAGGTCGGTGAGCAGTTCTTC.

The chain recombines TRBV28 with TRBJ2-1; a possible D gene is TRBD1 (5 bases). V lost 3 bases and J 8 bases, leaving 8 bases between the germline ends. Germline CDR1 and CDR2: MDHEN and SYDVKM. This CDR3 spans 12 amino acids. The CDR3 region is CASSFQGDEQFF. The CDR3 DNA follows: TGTGCCAGCAGTTTTCAAGGGGATGAGCAGTTCTTC.

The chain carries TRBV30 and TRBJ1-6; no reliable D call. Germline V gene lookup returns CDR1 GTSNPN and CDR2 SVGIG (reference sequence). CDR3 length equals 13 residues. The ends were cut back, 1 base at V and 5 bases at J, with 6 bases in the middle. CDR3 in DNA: TGTGCCTGGAGTGCGCCAAATAATTCACCCCTCCACTTT. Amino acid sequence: CAWSAPNNSPLHF. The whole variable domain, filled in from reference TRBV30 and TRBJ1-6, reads SQTIHQWPATLVQPVGSPLSLECTVEGTSNPNLYWYRQAAGRGLQLLFYSVGIGQISSEVPQNLSASRPQDRQFILSSKKLLLSDSGFYLCAWSAPNNSPLHFGNGTRLTVT.

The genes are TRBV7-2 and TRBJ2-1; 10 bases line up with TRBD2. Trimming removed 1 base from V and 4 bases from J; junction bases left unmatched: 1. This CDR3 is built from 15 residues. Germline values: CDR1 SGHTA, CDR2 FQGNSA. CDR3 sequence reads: CASSLEAGGYNEQFF. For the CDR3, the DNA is TGTGCCAGCAGCTTAGAAGCGGGAGGGTACAATGAGCAGTTCTTC.

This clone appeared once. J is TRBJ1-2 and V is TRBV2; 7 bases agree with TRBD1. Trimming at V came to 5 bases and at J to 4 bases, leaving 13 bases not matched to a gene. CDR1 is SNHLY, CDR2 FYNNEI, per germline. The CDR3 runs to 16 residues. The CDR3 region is CASSFPRDSRAYGYTF. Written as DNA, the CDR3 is TGTGCCAGCAGTTTTCCCCGGGACAGTAGGGCCTATGGCTACACCTTC.

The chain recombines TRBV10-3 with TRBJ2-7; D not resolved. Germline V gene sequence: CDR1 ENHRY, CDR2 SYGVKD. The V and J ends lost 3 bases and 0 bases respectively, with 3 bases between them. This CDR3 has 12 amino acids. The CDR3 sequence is CAISEDSYEQYV. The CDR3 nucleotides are TGTGCCATCAGTGAAGACTCCTACGAGCAGTACGTC.

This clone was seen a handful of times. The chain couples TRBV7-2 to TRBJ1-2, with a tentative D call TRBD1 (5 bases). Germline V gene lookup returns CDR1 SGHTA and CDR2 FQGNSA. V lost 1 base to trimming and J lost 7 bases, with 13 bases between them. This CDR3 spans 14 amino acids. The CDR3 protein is CASSLGAGDRGYTF. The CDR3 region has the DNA TGTGCCAGCAGCTTAGGGGCGGGGGATCGTGGCTACACCTTC.

CDR3 coding DNA: TGCGCCAGCAGCTCGAGGACAGGGGGAGCTTTCTTT. It yields the protein CASSSRTGGAFF. The V gene is TRBV5-1, the J gene TRBJ1-1, with 10 bases that match TRBD1. The CDR3 loop spans 12 amino acids. Germline-derived CDR1 and CDR2 are SGHRS and YFSETQ. V gave up 3 bases and J gave up 10 bases; unmatched junction bases: 3.

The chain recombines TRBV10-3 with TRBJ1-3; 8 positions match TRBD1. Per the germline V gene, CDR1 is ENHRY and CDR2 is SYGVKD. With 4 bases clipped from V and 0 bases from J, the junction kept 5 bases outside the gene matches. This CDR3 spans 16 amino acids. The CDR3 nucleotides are TGTGCCATCAGTGCCACCGGACAGGGCTCTGGAAACACCATATATTTT. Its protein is CAISATGQGSGNTIYF.

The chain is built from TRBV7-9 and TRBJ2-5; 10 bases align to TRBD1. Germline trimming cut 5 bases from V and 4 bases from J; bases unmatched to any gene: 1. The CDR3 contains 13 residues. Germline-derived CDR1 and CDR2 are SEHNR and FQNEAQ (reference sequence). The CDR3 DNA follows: TGTGCCAGCAGCCGGGACAGGGGAGAGACCCAGTACTTC. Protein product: CASSRDRGETQYF.

CDR3 region: CASSDPGNTIYF. The CDR3 region has the DNA TGTGCCAGCAGTGATCCTGGAAACACCATATATTTT. The chain employs TRBV2 and TRBJ1-3; the D is unclear. The CDR3 totals 12 residues. Germline V gene data show CDR1 as SNHLY and CDR2 as FYNNEI. V shed 3 bases and J shed 2 bases, with 2 bases lying between them.

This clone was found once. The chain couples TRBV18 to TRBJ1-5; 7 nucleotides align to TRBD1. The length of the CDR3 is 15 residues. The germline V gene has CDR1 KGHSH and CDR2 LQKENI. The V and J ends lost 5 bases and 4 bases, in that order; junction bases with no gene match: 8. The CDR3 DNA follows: TGTGCCAGCTCAGCACAGGGGCAGGGAAATCAGCCCCAGCATTTT. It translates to CASSAQGQGNQPQHF.

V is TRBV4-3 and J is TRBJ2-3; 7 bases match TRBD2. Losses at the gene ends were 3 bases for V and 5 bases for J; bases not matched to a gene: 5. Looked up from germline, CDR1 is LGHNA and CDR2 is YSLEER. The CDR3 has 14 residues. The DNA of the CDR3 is TGCGCCAGCAGCCATAGACTAGCAGGAGATACGCAGTATTTT. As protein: CASSHRLAGDTQYF.

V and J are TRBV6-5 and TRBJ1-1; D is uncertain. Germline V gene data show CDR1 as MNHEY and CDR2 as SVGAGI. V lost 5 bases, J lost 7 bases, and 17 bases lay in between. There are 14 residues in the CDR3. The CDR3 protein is CASSPQRRAGEAFF. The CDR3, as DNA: TGTGCCAGCAGTCCACAACGGAGGGCAGGTGAAGCTTTCTTT.